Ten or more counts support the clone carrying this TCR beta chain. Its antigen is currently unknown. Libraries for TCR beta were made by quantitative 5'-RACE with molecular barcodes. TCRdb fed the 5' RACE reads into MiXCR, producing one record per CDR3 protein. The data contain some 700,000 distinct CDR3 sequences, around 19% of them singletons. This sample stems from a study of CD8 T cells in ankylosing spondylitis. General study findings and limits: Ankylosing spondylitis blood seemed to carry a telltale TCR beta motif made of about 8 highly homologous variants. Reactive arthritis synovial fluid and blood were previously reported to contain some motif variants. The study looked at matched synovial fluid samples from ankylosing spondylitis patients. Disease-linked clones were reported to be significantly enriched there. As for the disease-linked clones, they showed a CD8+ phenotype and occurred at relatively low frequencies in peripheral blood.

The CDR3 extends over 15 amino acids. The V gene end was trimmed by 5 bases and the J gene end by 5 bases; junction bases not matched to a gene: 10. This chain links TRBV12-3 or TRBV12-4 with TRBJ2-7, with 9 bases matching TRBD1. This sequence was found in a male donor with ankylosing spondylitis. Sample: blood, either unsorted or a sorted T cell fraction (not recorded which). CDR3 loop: CASSQRGTGNNEQYF. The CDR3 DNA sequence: TGTGCCAGCAGTCAAAGAGGGACAGGGAACAACGAGCAGTACTTC.